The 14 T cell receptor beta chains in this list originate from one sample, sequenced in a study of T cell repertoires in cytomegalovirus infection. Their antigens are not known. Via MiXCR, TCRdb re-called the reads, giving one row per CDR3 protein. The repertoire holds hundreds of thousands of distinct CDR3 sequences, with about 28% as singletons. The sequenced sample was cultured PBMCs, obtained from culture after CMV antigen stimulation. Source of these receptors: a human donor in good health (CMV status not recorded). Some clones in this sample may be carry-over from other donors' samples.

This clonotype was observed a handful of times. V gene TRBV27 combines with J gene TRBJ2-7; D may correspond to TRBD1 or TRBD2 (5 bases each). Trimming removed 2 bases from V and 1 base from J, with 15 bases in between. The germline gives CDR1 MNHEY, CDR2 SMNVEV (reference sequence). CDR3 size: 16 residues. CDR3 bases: TGTGCCAGCAGTTTAAGGCCTGGGGACGGGTCCTACGAGCAGTACTTC. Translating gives CASSLRPGDGSYEQYF.

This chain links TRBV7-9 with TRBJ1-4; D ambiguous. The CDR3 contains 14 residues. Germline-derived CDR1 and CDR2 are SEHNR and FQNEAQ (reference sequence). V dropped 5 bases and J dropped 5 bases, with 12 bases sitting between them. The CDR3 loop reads CASSPELINEKLFF. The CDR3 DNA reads TGTGCCAGCAGCCCAGAACTAATAAATGAAAAACTGTTTTTT.

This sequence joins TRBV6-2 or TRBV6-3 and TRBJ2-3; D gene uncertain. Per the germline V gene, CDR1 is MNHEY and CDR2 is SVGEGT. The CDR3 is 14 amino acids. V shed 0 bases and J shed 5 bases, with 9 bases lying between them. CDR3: CASSYSTRRDTQYF. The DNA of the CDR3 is TGTGCCAGCAGTTACTCGACGAGAAGAGATACGCAGTATTTT.

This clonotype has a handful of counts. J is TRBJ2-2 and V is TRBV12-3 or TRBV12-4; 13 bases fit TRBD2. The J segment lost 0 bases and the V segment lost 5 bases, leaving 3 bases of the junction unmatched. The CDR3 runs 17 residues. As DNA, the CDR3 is TGTGCCAGCAGTCTGGGACTAGCGGGGACGAACACCGGGGAGCTGTTTTTT. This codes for CASSLGLAGTNTGELFF.

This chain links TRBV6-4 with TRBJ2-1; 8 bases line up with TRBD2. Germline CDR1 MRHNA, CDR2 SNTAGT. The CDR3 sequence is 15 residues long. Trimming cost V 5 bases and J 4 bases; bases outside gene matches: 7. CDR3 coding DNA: TGTGCCAGCAGTTCACGACTAGCGCCATACAATGAGCAGTTCTTC. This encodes CASSSRLAPYNEQFF.

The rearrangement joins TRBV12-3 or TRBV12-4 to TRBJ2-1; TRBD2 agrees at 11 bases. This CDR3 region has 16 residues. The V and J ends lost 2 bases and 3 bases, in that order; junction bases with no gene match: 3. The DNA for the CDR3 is TGTGCCAGCAGTTTACGGACTAGCGGGTACTACAATGAGCAGTTCTTC. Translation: CASSLRTSGYYNEQFF.

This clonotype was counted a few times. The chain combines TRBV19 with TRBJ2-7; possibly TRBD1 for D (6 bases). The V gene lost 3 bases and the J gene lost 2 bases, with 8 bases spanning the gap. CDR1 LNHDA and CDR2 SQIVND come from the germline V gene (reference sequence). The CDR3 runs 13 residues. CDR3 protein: CASSMGQAYEQYF. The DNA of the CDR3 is TGTGCCAGTAGTATGGGACAAGCCTACGAGCAGTACTTC. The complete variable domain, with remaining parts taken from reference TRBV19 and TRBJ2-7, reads DGGITQSPKYLFRKEGQNVTLSCEQNLNHDAMYWYRQDPGQGLRLIYYSQIVNDFQKGDIAEGYSVSREKKESFPLTVTSAQKNPTAFYLCASSMGQAYEQYFGPGTRLTVT.

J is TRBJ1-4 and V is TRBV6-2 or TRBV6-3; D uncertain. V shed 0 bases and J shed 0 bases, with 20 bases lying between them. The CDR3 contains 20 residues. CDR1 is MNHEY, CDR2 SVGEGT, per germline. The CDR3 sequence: CASSYSFSPQGRPTNEKLFF. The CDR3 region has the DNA TGTGCCAGCAGTTACTCGTTCTCCCCCCAAGGACGGCCAACTAATGAAAAACTGTTTTTT.

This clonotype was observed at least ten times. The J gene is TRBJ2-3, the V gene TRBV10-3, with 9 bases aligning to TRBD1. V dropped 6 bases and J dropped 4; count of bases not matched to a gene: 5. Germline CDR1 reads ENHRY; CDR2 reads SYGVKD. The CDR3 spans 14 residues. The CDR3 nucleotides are TGTGCCATCAGAACGGGACAGGGTCCAGATACGCAGTATTTT. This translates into CAIRTGQGPDTQYF.

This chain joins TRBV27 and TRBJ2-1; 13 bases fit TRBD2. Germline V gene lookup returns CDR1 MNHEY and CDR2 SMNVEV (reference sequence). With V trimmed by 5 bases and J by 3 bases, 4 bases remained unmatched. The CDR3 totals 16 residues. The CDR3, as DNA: TGTGCCAGCAGTCCAGGGACTAGCGGGAACTACAATGAGCAGTTCTTC. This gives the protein CASSPGTSGNYNEQFF.

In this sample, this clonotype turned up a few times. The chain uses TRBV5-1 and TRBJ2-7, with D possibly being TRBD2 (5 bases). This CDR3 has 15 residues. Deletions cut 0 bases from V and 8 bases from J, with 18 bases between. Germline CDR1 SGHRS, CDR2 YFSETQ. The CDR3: CASSLETGVLPQQYF. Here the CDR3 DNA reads TGCGCCAGCAGCTTGGAGACCGGGGTCCTTCCCCAGCAGTACTTC. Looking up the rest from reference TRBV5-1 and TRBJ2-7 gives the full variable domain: KAGVTQTPRYLIKTRGQQVTLSCSPISGHRSVSWYQQTPGQGLQFLFEYFSETQRNKGNFPGRFSGRQFSNSRSEMNVSTLELGDSALYLCASSLETGVLPQQYFGPGTRLTVT.

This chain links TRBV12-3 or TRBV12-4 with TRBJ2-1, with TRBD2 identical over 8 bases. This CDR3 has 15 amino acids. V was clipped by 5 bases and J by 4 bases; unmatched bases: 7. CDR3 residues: CASSLQAGAYNEQFF. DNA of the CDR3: TGTGCCAGCAGTCTCCAAGCGGGAGCGTACAATGAGCAGTTCTTC.

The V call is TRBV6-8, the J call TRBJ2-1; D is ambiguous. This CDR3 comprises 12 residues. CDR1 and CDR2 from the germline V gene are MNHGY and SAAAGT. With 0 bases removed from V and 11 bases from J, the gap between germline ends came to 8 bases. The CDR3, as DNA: TGTGCCAGCAGTTACTCGGGCAGGCAGCAGTTCTTC. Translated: CASSYSGRQQFF.

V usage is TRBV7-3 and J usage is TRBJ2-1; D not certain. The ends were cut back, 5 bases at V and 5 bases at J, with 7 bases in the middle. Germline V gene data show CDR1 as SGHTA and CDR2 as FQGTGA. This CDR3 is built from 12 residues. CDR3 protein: CASSQGHNEQFF. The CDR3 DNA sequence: TGTGCCAGCAGCCAAGGACACAATGAGCAGTTCTTC.